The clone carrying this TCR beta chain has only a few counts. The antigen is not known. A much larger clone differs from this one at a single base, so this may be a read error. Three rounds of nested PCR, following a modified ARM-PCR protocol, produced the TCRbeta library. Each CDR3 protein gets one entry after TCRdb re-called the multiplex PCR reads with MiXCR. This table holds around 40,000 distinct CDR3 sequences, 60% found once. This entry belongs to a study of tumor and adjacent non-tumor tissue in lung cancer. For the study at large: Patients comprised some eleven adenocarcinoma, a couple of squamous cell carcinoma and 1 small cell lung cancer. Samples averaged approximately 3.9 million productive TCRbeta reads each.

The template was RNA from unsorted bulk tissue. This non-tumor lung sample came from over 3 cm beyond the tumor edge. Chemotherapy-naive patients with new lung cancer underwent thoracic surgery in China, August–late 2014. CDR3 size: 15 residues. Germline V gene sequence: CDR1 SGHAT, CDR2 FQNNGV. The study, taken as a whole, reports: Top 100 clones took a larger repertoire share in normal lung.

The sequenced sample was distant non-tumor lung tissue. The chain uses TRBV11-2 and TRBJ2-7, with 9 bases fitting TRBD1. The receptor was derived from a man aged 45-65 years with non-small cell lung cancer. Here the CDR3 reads CACSLTGTGPYEQYF. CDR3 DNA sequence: TGTGCCTGCAGCTTAACCGGGACAGGGCCCTACGAGCAGTACTTC.